Presented here are 3 T cell receptor beta chains from one specimen sequenced in a study of blood T cell repertoires in COVID-19. The data were produced by immunoSEQ multiplex PCR, yet TCRdb's version contains in-frame clones alone and is incomplete. The sample has nearly 250,000 clones; roughly 79% are singletons. Sequenced: peripheral blood. Receptors were obtained from a woman older than 75 with acute or convalescent COVID-19.

The chain has TRBV29-1 and TRBJ1-3; TRBD1 matches at 7 bases. V dropped 4 bases and J dropped 2; count of bases not matched to a gene: 5. From germline, CDR1 is SQVTM and CDR2 ANQGSEA. The CDR3 has 14 amino acids. The CDR3 nucleotides read TGCAGCGTTGTAGATGACAGGGCTGGAAACACCATATATTTT. Translation: CSVVDDRAGNTIYF.

A remark on this clone: One end of the junction does not line up with germline, which may come from a read error. The chain recombines TRBV14 with TRBJ2-7; TRBD1 matches 7 bases. CDR3 size: 14 residues. In germline, CDR1 is SGHDN, CDR2 FVKESK. The CDR3 DNA is TGTGCCAGCAGCCGCTACAGGGGTTCCTCCGAGCAGTACTTC. Protein product: CASSRYRGSSEQYF.

Notes on this clone: Other DNA sequences of this sample code for an identical CDR3. The gene calls are TRBV18 and TRBJ2-2; 12 bases are a match to TRBD2. The ends lost 4 bases at V and 3 bases at J; junction bases unmatched: 3. This CDR3 is 16 amino acids long. Germline CDR1 and CDR2: KGHSH and LQKENI. CDR3 in amino acids: CASSRTSGIDTGELFF. In DNA form, the CDR3 reads TGTGCCAGCTCACGGACTAGCGGGATCGACACCGGGGAGCTGTTTTTT.